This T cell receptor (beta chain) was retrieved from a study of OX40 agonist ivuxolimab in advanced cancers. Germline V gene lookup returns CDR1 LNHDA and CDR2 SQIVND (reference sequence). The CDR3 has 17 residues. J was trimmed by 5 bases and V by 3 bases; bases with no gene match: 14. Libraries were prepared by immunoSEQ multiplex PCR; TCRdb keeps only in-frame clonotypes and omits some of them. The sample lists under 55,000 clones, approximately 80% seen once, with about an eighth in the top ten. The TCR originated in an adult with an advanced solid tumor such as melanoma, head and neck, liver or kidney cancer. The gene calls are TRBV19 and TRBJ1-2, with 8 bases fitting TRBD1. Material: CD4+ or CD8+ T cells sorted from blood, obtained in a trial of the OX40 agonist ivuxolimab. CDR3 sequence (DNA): TGTGCCAGTAGTATTCAGGGACAGGCAAGCGGATTTTATGGCTACACCTTC. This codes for CASSIQGQASGFYGYTF.